This T cell receptor (beta chain) came from a study of regulatory T cells in long-lasting Graves disease. Sequencing libraries for TCR beta were prepared with iRepertoire HTBI primers and Arm-PCR of CDR3 regions. In TCRdb, the multiplex PCR reads were re-called with MiXCR into one record per CDR3 protein. The table shows 420,000 or so distinct CDR3 sequences, with about 16% occurring only once. On this clonotype: Its target is unknown. A read error is possible here, since a much larger clone lies one base away.

Study-wide results and limits: TCR diversity was lower in persistent Graves' patients (versus newly diagnosed ones). Possibly, accuracy suffered from the small sample size.

Time point here: newly diagnosed GD, antithyroid drugs for less than 3 months. PBMCs provided the RNA from which the TCR library was made. This sample was also put to use in a study of T cells in Graves' hyperthyroidism and ophthalmopathy. That report notes: RT-PCR in the first round (using the HTBI primer set) targeted the TCR CDR3.

The receptor comes from a woman aged 18-35 years with Graves disease. The source material was peripheral blood mononuclear cells (PBMCs), sampled at new diagnosis, from a patient treated with antithyroid drugs.

In nucleotides, the CDR3 is TGTGCCGGCAGTGCCCTAGACAGTAACTACAATGAGCAGTTCTTC. Protein product: CAGSALDSNYNEQFF. The chain links TRBV28 to TRBJ2-1, with D possibly matching TRBD1 (5 bases). Germline CDR1 reads MDHEN; CDR2 reads SYDVKM. The CDR3 has 15 amino acids.